Each of the 10 T cell receptor beta chains below was sequenced from the same sample in a study of Tregs in tolerant kidney transplant recipients (dated by TCRdb to between 2018 and 2021). Receptor libraries were prepared by the immunoSEQ multiplex PCR assay. Entries here come from immuneACCESS through TCRdb and include only in-frame sequences with V and J called. Some clones fail to appear in such tables; in the studies checked, an unresolved V gene covers under half of the shortfall, and the cause of the remainder is unknown. Within this sample are hundreds of thousands of clones, with around 81% of them counted one time only. The top ten clonotypes cover 0.64% of the sample. The source material was CD4+ T cells from blood. All receptors derive from a human donor in good health.

The V call is TRBV5-1, the J call TRBJ2-5; D might be TRBD1 or TRBD2, each matching 7 bases. V shed 3 bases and J shed 5 bases, with 14 bases lying between them. Germline V lookup: CDR1 SGHRS, CDR2 YFSETQ. The CDR3 has 14 amino acids. This chain's CDR3 is CASSSGGDVETQYF. CDR3 DNA: TGCGCCAGCAGCTCAGGGGGGGACGTGGAGACCCAGTACTTC. Supplemented by reference TRBV5-1 and TRBJ2-5, the full variable domain reads KAGVTQTPRYLIKTRGQQVTLSCSPISGHRSVSWYQQTPGQGLQFLFEYFSETQRNKGNFPGRFSGRQFSNSRSEMNVSTLELGDSALYLCASSSGGDVETQYFGPGTRLLVL.

The CDR3 is CASSQDLAGGREQYF. CDR3 nucleotides: TGTGCCAGCAGCCAAGATCTAGCGGGAGGACGGGAGCAGTACTTC. This sequence joins TRBV4-2 and TRBJ2-7; TRBD2 matches 11 bases. This CDR3 contains 15 residues. With V trimmed by 0 bases and J by 7 bases, 5 bases remained unmatched. From germline, CDR1 is LGHNA and CDR2 YNFKEQ.

The chain is built from TRBV5-6 and TRBJ1-2, with 8 bases lining up with TRBD1. With V trimmed by 5 bases and J by 5 bases, 8 bases remained unmatched. Germline loops: CDR1 SGHDT, CDR2 YYEEEE. The CDR3 totals 14 residues. In DNA form, the CDR3 reads TGTGCCAGCAGTTTGCAGGGGGCTCCTTATGGCTACACCTTC. This codes for CASSLQGAPYGYTF.

The CDR3 is CASSQGPSSGGQETQYF. DNA for the CDR3: TGTGCCAGCAGCCAAGGTCCGTCTAGCGGGGGCCAAGAGACCCAGTACTTC. The gene calls are TRBV4-2 and TRBJ2-5; 10 bases align to TRBD2. Trimming took 1 base from V and 1 from J; bases not matched to a gene: 6. Germline V gene sequence: CDR1 LGHNA, CDR2 YNFKEQ. The CDR3 consists of 17 residues.

The chain combines TRBV19 with TRBJ1-1; 7 positions agree with TRBD1. Germline V lookup: CDR1 LNHDA, CDR2 SQIVND (reference sequence). This CDR3 contains 14 residues. The junction had 4 bases not matched to a gene; V was cut back by 3 bases and J by 3 bases. The CDR3 coding sequence is TGTGCCAGTAGTATCTCAGGGGGGGACACTGAAGCTTTCTTT. Protein product: CASSISGGDTEAFF.

This clone showed up just a few times. V and J are TRBV23-1 and TRBJ1-5; D call uncertain. TRBV23-1 is filed as an ORF, its function uncertain. The CDR3 sequence is 12 residues long. Trimming removed 7 bases from V and 7 bases from J, with 11 bases in between. The CDR3 here is CASNVPLQPQHF. The CDR3 DNA sequence: TGCGCCAGCAATGTGCCTTTACAGCCCCAGCATTTT.

The chain carries TRBV5-6 and TRBJ1-2; a possible D gene is TRBD1 (6 bases). The CDR3 extends over 14 amino acids. V was pared by 4 bases and J by 4 bases, with 14 bases between. The germline V gene encodes CDR1 SGHDT and CDR2 YYEEEE. The CDR3 bases are TGTGCCAGCAGCCAGAAGGGCAGGGGCTATGGCTACACCTTC. Its translation is CASSQKGRGYGYTF.

This clone was counted only a few times. CDR3 nucleotides: TGTGCCAGCAGCTTCACAGGGGTGGGAGAAAAACTGTTTTTT. Residues: CASSFTGVGEKLFF. This chain links TRBV5-4 with TRBJ1-4, with 7 bases lining up with TRBD1. The V gene end was trimmed by 2 bases and the J gene end by 8 bases; junction bases not matched to a gene: 6. This CDR3 has 14 residues. Germline CDR1 SGHNT, CDR2 YYREEE (reference sequence).

The V call is TRBV6-6, the J call TRBJ2-1, with a possible D match to TRBD1 (5 bases). This CDR3 comprises 14 residues. Trimming pared 6 bases from V and 0 bases from J, leaving 9 bases between. Per germline, CDR1 MNHNY and CDR2 SVGAGI (reference sequence). Written as DNA, the CDR3 is TGTGCCAGCAGCCAGGGTGGCTCCTACAATGAGCAGTTCTTC. This encodes CASSQGGSYNEQFF.

This sequence joins TRBV5-6 and TRBJ1-5; D is perhaps TRBD1 (5 bases). CDR1 is SGHDT and CDR2 is YYEEEE in the germline V gene. V lost 6 bases and J lost 0, with 16 bases in between. This CDR3 comprises 16 residues. The CDR3 nucleotides are TGTGCCAGCACTAAGTCGGGGCAAGATAGCAATCAGCCCCAGCATTTT. It encodes CASTKSGQDSNQPQHF.